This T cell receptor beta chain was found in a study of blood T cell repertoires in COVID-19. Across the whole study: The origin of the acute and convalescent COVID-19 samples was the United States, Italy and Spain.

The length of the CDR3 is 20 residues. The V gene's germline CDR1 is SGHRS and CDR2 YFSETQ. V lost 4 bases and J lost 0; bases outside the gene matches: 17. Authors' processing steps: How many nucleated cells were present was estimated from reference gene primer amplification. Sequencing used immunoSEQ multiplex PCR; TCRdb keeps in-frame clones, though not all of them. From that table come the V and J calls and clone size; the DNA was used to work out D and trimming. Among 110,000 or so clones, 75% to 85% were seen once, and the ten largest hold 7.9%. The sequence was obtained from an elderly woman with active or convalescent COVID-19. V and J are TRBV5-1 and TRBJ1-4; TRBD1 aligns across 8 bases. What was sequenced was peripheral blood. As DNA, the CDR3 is TGCGCCAGCAGCCCAAGACGTTTAGGACAGGGTATCGCAACTAATGAAAAACTGTTTTTT. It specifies CASSPRRLGQGIATNEKLFF.